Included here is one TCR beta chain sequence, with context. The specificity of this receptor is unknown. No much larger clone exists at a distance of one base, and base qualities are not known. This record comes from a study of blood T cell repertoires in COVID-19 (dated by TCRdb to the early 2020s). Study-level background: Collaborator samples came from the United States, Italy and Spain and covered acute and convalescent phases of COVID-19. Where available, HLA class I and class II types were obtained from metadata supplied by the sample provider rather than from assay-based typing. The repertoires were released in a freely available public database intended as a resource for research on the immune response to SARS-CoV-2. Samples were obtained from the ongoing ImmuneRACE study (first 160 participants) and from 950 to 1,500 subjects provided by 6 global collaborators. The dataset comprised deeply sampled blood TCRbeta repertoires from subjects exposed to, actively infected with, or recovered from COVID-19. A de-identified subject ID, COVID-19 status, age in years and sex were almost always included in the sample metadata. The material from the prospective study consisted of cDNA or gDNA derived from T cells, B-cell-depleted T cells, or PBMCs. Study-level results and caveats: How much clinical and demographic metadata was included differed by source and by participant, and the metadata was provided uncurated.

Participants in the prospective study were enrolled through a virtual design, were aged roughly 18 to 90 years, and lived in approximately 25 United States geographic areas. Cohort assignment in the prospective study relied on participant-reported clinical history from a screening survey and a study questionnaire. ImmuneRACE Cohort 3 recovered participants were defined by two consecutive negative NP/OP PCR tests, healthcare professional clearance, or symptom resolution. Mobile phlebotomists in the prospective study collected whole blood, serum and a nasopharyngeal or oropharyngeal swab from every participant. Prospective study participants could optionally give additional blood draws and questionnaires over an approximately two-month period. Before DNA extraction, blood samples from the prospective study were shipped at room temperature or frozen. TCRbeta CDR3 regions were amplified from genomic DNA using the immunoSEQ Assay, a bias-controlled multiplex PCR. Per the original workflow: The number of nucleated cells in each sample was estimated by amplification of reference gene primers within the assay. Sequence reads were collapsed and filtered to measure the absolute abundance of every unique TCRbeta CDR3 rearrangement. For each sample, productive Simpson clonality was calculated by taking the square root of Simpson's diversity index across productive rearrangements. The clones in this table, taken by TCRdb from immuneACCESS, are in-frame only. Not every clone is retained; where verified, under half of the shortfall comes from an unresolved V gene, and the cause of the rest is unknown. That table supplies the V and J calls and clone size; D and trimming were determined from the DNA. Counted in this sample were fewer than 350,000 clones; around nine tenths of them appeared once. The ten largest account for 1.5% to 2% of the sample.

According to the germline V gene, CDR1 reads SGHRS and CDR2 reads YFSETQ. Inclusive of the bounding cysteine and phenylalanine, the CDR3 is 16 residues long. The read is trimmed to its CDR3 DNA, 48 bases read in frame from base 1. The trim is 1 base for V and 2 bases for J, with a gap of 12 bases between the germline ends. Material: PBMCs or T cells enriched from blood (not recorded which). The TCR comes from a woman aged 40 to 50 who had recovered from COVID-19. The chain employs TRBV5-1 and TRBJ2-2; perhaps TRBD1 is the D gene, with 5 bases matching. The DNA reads TGCGCCAGCAGCTTGCTGCCAGGGCCTAACACCGGGGAGCTGTTTTTT. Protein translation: CASSLLPGPNTGELFF.